The 27 T cell receptor beta chains in this list originate from one sample, sequenced in a study of cytomegalovirus exposure and HLA in healthy donors. The PCR contained 60 Vbeta and 13 Jbeta primers. Assay used: immunoSEQ multiplex PCR; TCRdb lists only in-frame clones, some missing. The sample carries tens of thousands of clones, 70% to 80% recorded once. The sequencing sample was made of PBMCs. The receptors here all came from a man aged 50 or older in good health and CMV-seropositive.

This chain links TRBV7-9 with TRBJ1-2; unclear D gene. Per the germline V gene, CDR1 is SEHNR and CDR2 is FQNEAQ (reference sequence). Deletions cut 1 base from V and 6 bases from J, with 6 bases between. This CDR3 contains 12 residues. The CDR3 DNA is TGTGCCAGCAGCTTAGTTTTAGATGGCTACACCTTC. Translation gives CASSLVLDGYTF.

This clone appeared a few times. The chain is built from TRBV5-6 and TRBJ1-5, with D maybe TRBD1 (6 bases). V lost 2 bases and J 3 bases, leaving 12 bases between the germline ends. This CDR3 region has 15 residues. Per the germline V gene, CDR1 is SGHDT and CDR2 is YYEEEE. The CDR3: CASSLGGQFNQPQHF. CDR3 DNA: TGTGCCAGCAGCTTAGGTGGACAGTTCAATCAGCCCCAGCATTTT.

The J gene is TRBJ2-2, the V gene TRBV11-1; TRBD2 might be the D (5 bases). Germline assignment: CDR1 SGHAT and CDR2 FQDESV (reference sequence). Trimming removed 2 bases from V and 8 bases from J, with 9 bases in between. The CDR3 is 13 residues long. This CDR3 is CASSLTRWGELFF. The CDR3 DNA sequence: TGTGCCAGCAGCTTAACTAGGTGGGGGGAGCTGTTTTTT.

J is TRBJ2-5 and V is TRBV2, with D unclear. The CDR3 length is 12 residues. V was shortened by 3 bases and J by 7 bases, with 9 bases between the two germline ends. Germline CDR1 reads SNHLY; CDR2 reads FYNNEI. CDR3 in DNA: TGTGCCAGCAGTGATCAAGCAGGGACCCAGTACTTC. It yields the protein CASSDQAGTQYF.

V and J are TRBV5-6 and TRBJ2-1, with 7 bases fitting TRBD2. Germline values: CDR1 SGHDT, CDR2 YYEEEE. Trimming removed 0 bases from V and 7 bases from J; junction bases left unmatched: 10. The CDR3 contains 16 residues. The CDR3 coding sequence is TGTGCCAGCAGCTTGGAGAGCGGGATTGATTGGAATGAGCAGTTCTTC. This gives the protein CASSLESGIDWNEQFF.

The chain joins TRBV30 to TRBJ2-1, with 11 bases matching TRBD2. This CDR3 region has 13 residues. With 8 bases clipped from V and 10 bases from J, the junction kept 10 bases outside the gene matches. CDR1 and CDR2 (germline): GTSNPN, SVGIG (reference sequence). CDR3 loop: CAGFSGRAWEQFF. CDR3 DNA: TGTGCCGGGTTTAGCGGGAGGGCGTGGGAGCAGTTCTTC.

This sequence joins TRBV13 and TRBJ2-7; TRBD1 might be the D (5 bases). V dropped 5 bases and J dropped 4 bases, with 18 bases sitting between them. Looked up from germline, CDR1 is PRHDT and CDR2 is FYEKMQ (reference sequence). The CDR3 has 15 amino acids. In DNA, the CDR3 is TGTGCCAGCAGCACTCGCTCAGGGATCCCATACGAGCAGTACTTC. This sequence encodes CASSTRSGIPYEQYF.

This clone was recorded a few times. The CDR3 sequence is CAWSVKDSYEQYF. The CDR3 nucleotides read TGTGCCTGGAGTGTAAAGGACAGCTACGAGCAGTACTTC. V usage is TRBV30 and J usage is TRBJ2-7; D is perhaps TRBD1 (6 bases). The germline V gene encodes CDR1 GTSNPN and CDR2 SVGIG (reference sequence). V lost 0 bases and J lost 3, with 9 bases in between. This CDR3 spans 13 amino acids.

The chain has TRBV28 and TRBJ1-6; no clear D. This CDR3 comprises 14 residues. V lost 1 base to trimming and J lost 4 bases, with 5 bases between them. Per germline, CDR1 MDHEN and CDR2 SYDVKM. CDR3 coding DNA: TGTGCCAGCAGTTTATCAGGTTATAATTCACCCCTCCACTTT. Its translation: CASSLSGYNSPLHF. The variable domain in full, completed from reference TRBV28 and TRBJ1-6, reads DVKVTQSSRYLVKRTGEKVFLECVQDMDHENMFWYRQDPGLGLRLIYFSYDVKMKEKGDIPEGYSVSREKKERFSLILESASTNQTSMYLCASSLSGYNSPLHFGNGTRLTVT.

The chain joins TRBV7-9 to TRBJ2-7, with D maybe TRBD1 (6 bases). Looked up from germline, CDR1 is SEHNR and CDR2 is FQNEAQ (reference sequence). V lost 3 bases, J lost 0 bases, and 9 bases lay in between. The CDR3 has 14 residues. The CDR3 DNA reads TGTGCCAGCAGCTTTGTGGACAGCTCCTACGAGCAGTACTTC. This translates into CASSFVDSSYEQYF. The full variable domain, its missing parts supplied by reference TRBV7-9 and TRBJ2-7, is DTGVSQNPRHKITKRGQNVTFRCDPISEHNRLYWYRQTLGQGPEFLTYFQNEAQLEKSRLLSDRFSAERPKGSFSTLEIQRTEQGDSAMYLCASSFVDSSYEQYFGPGTRLTVT.

The chain carries TRBV2 and TRBJ1-2; 7 bases align to TRBD1. This CDR3 is built from 14 residues. The germline CDR1 and CDR2 sequences are SNHLY and FYNNEI. Trimming took 4 bases from V and 2 from J; bases not matched to a gene: 4. CDR3 residues: CASSAEGQNYGYTF. The CDR3 bases are TGTGCCAGCAGTGCCGAGGGACAGAACTATGGCTACACCTTC. Full variable domain (missing parts from reference TRBV2 and TRBJ1-2): EPEVTQTPSHQVTQMGQEVILRCVPISNHLYFYWYRQILGQKVEFLVSFYNNEISEKSEIFDDQFSVERPDGSNFTLKIRSTKLEDSAMYFCASSAEGQNYGYTFGSGTRLTVV.

V usage is TRBV4-3 and J usage is TRBJ1-2; D unresolved. Per germline, CDR1 LGHNA and CDR2 YSLEER. Trimming cost V 1 base and J 4 bases, with 13 bases left between them. This CDR3 is 15 amino acids long. The chain's CDR3 is CASSQGAVSTYGYTF. The CDR3 nucleotides read TGCGCCAGCAGCCAAGGTGCGGTCAGCACCTATGGCTACACCTTC.

The V call is TRBV11-3, the J call TRBJ2-7; 11 positions agree with TRBD2. The CDR3 contains 16 residues. J lost 0 bases, V lost 3 bases, and 4 bases had no gene match. Germline assignment: CDR1 SGHNT and CDR2 YENEEA. The CDR3, as DNA: TGTGCCAGCAGCTTTCGGACTAGCGGGTTCTCCTACGAGCAGTACTTC. Its protein product is CASSFRTSGFSYEQYF.

The rearrangement links TRBV7-3 to TRBJ2-1; TRBD2 matches 13 bases. The germline CDR1 and CDR2 sequences are SGHTA and FQGTGA. This CDR3 region has 13 residues. V was clipped by 3 bases and J by 10 bases; unmatched bases: 0. CDR3 coding DNA: TGTGCCAGCAGCTTGACTAGCGGGAGGGAGCAGTTCTTC. It yields the protein CASSLTSGREQFF.

The chain combines TRBV5-4 with TRBJ2-7; 10 nucleotides align to TRBD2. This CDR3 spans 15 amino acids. V lost 4 bases and J lost 0; bases outside the gene matches: 4. Germline CDR1 reads SGHNT; CDR2 reads YYREEE (reference sequence). CDR3 in DNA: TGTGCCAGCAGCCCCGGGACTAGCGTCTCCTACGAGCAGTACTTC. Amino acids: CASSPGTSVSYEQYF.

This clone is a singleton in its sample. The V and J genes are TRBV15 and TRBJ2-3; 11 bases line up with TRBD2. The length of the CDR3 is 15 residues. The J segment lost 4 bases and the V segment lost 5 bases, leaving 5 bases of the junction unmatched. Germline V gene data show CDR1 as LNHNV and CDR2 as YYDKDF (reference sequence). CDR3 protein: CATSVGLAVADTQYF. The DNA for the CDR3 is TGTGCCACCAGCGTGGGACTAGCGGTAGCAGATACGCAGTATTTT.

In this sample, this clone turned up once. This chain uses TRBV25-1 with TRBJ2-1, with D hard to call. Germline lookup yields CDR1 MGHDK and CDR2 SYGVNS. Trimming took off 5 bases at V and 2 bases at J, with 16 bases between the two ends. The CDR3 is made up of 16 amino acids. DNA of the CDR3: TGTGCCAGCAGTCCCTCGAGCAGGCTCCCCTACAATGAGCAGTTCTTC. Residues: CASSPSSRLPYNEQFF.

The chain is built from TRBV2 and TRBJ2-1; 11 bases are shared with TRBD2. CDR3 size: 15 residues. Germline trimming cut 1 base from V and 8 bases from J; bases unmatched to any gene: 4. Germline CDR1 reads SNHLY; CDR2 reads FYNNEI. CDR3 residues: CASSEGSGRGDEQFF. CDR3 sequence (DNA): TGTGCCAGCAGTGAAGGTAGCGGGAGGGGCGATGAGCAGTTCTTC.

CDR3 region: CASSPKGGLGTEAFF. Written as DNA, the CDR3 is TGTGCCAGCAGCCCGAAGGGGGGGCTGGGCACTGAAGCTTTCTTT. The V call is TRBV7-3, the J call TRBJ1-1, with TRBD1 as a possible D gene (6 bases). This CDR3 region has 15 residues. Germline V gene lookup returns CDR1 SGHTA and CDR2 FQGTGA. Trimming cost V 5 bases and J 4 bases, with 17 bases left between them.

CDR3 amino acids: CASSSRDIAGETVYTQYF. CDR3 in DNA: TGTGCCAGCAGCTCCAGGGATATAGCGGGCGAAACAGTATATACGCAGTATTTT. J is TRBJ2-3 and V is TRBV5-4; 7 bases agree with TRBD2. Germline V gene sequence: CDR1 SGHNT, CDR2 YYREEE (reference sequence). This CDR3 is 18 amino acids long. V was pared by 3 bases and J by 7 bases, with 20 bases of the junction left unmatched. Full variable domain (rest looked up from reference TRBV5-4 and TRBJ2-3): ETGVTQSPTHLIKTRGQQVTLRCSSQSGHNTVSWYQQALGQGPQFIFQYYREEENGRGNFPPRFSGLQFPNYSSELNVNALELDDSALYLCASSSRDIAGETVYTQYFGPGTRLTVL.

The V and J genes are TRBV5-1 and TRBJ2-3; 8 bases agree with TRBD2. Germline V gene sequence: CDR1 SGHRS, CDR2 YFSETQ. The V segment lost 0 bases and the J segment 6 bases; nucleotides outside the gene matches: 12. This CDR3 region has 17 residues. The DNA of the CDR3 is TGCGCCAGCAGCTTGGGCACCGGGGGGGCCACAGTGGATACGCAGTATTTT. It encodes CASSLGTGGATVDTQYF.

This clone has just a few counts. The CDR3 spells CATSRETGAGNTIYF. CDR3 in DNA: TGTGCCACCAGCAGAGAGACAGGGGCCGGAAACACCATATATTTT. The chain is built from TRBV15 and TRBJ1-3, with 8 bases identical to TRBD1. Germline V gives CDR1 LNHNV, CDR2 YYDKDF (reference sequence). The CDR3 extends over 15 amino acids. The ends lost 0 bases at V and 4 bases at J; junction bases unmatched: 2.

This chain connects TRBV18 to TRBJ1-1; D unclear. The CDR3 is made up of 14 amino acids. Germline CDR1 and CDR2: KGHSH and LQKENI. V was clipped by 2 bases and J by 2 bases, with 9 bases between them. The CDR3 reads CASSPYEGNTEAFF. In DNA form, the CDR3 reads TGTGCCAGCTCACCATATGAGGGAAACACTGAAGCTTTCTTT.

This clone occurred once. The chain employs TRBV4-1 and TRBJ2-5, with 9 bases that match TRBD2. This CDR3 is 15 amino acids long. CDR1 and CDR2 from the germline V gene are MGHRA and YSYEKL. V shed 0 bases, J shed 5 bases, and the junction held 4 bases outside the gene matches. The CDR3 DNA sequence: TGCGCCAGCAGCCAAGAAGGACTAGCGATCGAGACCCAGTACTTC. It translates to CASSQEGLAIETQYF.

Of note for this clone: One end of the junction does not line up with germline, which may come from a read error. V gene TRBV2 combines with J gene TRBJ1-2; D gene unclear. CDR3 length: 13 residues. Per the germline V gene, CDR1 is SNHLY and CDR2 is FYNNEI. CDR3 coding DNA: TGTGCCAGCAGTGATCGGGGTCTCGGTGGCTACACCTTT. It encodes CASSDRGLGGYTF.

The genes are TRBV7-9 and TRBJ1-1, with D unclear. The CDR3 length is 14 residues. V was clipped by 1 base and J by 1 base, with 7 bases between them. CDR1 is SEHNR and CDR2 is FQNEAQ in the germline V gene (reference sequence). CDR3 DNA: TGTGCCAGCAGCTTAGTGGTGAGGAACACTGAAGCTTTCTTT. Its translation is CASSLVVRNTEAFF.

This chain links TRBV30 with TRBJ1-5; 7 bases are a match to TRBD1. Germline lookup yields CDR1 GTSNPN and CDR2 SVGIG (reference sequence). V gave up 4 bases and J gave up 3 bases; unmatched junction bases: 9. The CDR3 sequence is 15 residues long. CDR3 in DNA: TGTGCCTGGACCGTACATGGACAGGACAATCAGCCCCAGCATTTT. It codes for CAWTVHGQDNQPQHF.